A single sample gave rise to the 8 T cell receptor beta chains below, sequenced in a study of cytomegalovirus exposure and HLA in healthy donors. The PCR contained 60 Vbeta and 13 Jbeta primers. Generated by immunoSEQ multiplex PCR, the TCRdb table keeps only in-frame clones and is missing some. The data contain under 50,000 clones, roughly 76% of them singletons. Sequencing was performed on PBMCs. All receptors come from a man aged 25 to 45 in good health and CMV-seronegative.

This clone was seen a handful of times. The chain uses TRBV30 and TRBJ1-2; 8 bases agree with TRBD1. CDR1 and CDR2 (germline): GTSNPN, SVGIG (reference sequence). J was trimmed by 4 bases and V by 8 bases; bases with no gene match: 9. The CDR3 contains 13 residues. CDR3 sequence (DNA): TGTGCCGGTACCGACAGGGGAGGCTATGGCTACACCTTC. It is translated as CAGTDRGGYGYTF.

The chain couples TRBV11-2 to TRBJ2-2; D is unresolved. V lost 2 bases and J 2 bases, leaving 6 bases between the germline ends. The CDR3 has 14 residues. From germline, CDR1 is SGHAT and CDR2 FQNNGV. As DNA, the CDR3 is TGTGCCAGCAGCTTAACCCTAAACACCGGGGAGCTGTTTTTT. It codes for CASSLTLNTGELFF.

This clone is a singleton in its sample. The chain employs TRBV30 and TRBJ1-1, with D perhaps TRBD1 (5 bases). This CDR3 spans 15 amino acids. In germline, CDR1 is GTSNPN, CDR2 SVGIG (reference sequence). V dropped 4 bases and J dropped 0 bases, with 15 bases sitting between them. CDR3 sequence reads: CAWKGVGGMNTEAFF. The CDR3 coding sequence is TGTGCCTGGAAGGGTGTCGGGGGAATGAACACTGAAGCTTTCTTT.

This clone has just a few counts. This sequence joins TRBV5-1 and TRBJ2-1; 7 bases match TRBD2. This CDR3 is 16 amino acids long. In germline, CDR1 is SGHRS, CDR2 YFSETQ. V lost 0 bases to trimming and J lost 5 bases; unmatched junction nucleotides: 8. The CDR3 DNA reads as TGCGCCAGCAGCTTGGCCGGGACTAACGAACACAATGAGCAGTTCTTC. Translating gives CASSLAGTNEHNEQFF.

In its sample, this clone was seen once. The chain has TRBV5-1 and TRBJ1-1; 7 bases agree with TRBD1. The CDR3 has 15 amino acids. Germline trimming cut 2 bases from V and 0 bases from J; bases unmatched to any gene: 4. CDR1 SGHRS and CDR2 YFSETQ come from the germline V gene. Written as DNA, the CDR3 is TGCGCCAGCAGCTTACAGGGGAGCATGAACACTGAAGCTTTCTTT. Its protein is CASSLQGSMNTEAFF.

The chain has TRBV19 and TRBJ1-5, with 7 bases lining up with TRBD1. Germline CDR1 LNHDA, CDR2 SQIVND (reference sequence). Trimming at V came to 3 bases and at J to 2 bases, leaving 4 bases not matched to a gene. This CDR3 is built from 15 residues. The CDR3 here is CASSMGQKRNQPQHF. CDR3 bases: TGTGCCAGTAGTATGGGACAGAAACGCAATCAGCCCCAGCATTTT. Supplemented by reference TRBV19 and TRBJ1-5, the full variable domain reads DGGITQSPKYLFRKEGQNVTLSCEQNLNHDAMYWYRQDPGQGLRLIYYSQIVNDFQKGDIAEGYSVSREKKESFPLTVTSAQKNPTAFYLCASSMGQKRNQPQHFGDGTRLSIL.

The J gene is TRBJ2-4, the V gene TRBV7-4; 7 nucleotides agree with TRBD1. Looked up from germline, CDR1 is SGHVT and CDR2 is SQSDAQ. Trimming at V came to 3 bases and at J to 8 bases, leaving 19 bases not matched to a gene. The CDR3 consists of 18 residues. CDR3: CASSFGRTQPRDRDIQYF. The CDR3 bases are TGTGCCAGCAGCTTTGGTAGGACGCAACCTCGGGACAGAGACATTCAGTACTTC.

This sequence joins TRBV6-1 and TRBJ2-1, with 8 positions matching TRBD2. From germline, CDR1 is MNHNS and CDR2 SASEGT. This CDR3 has 17 amino acids. Trimming took 2 bases from V and 6 from J; bases not matched to a gene: 12. CDR3 coding DNA: TGTGCCAGCAGTGAACGATTATCTAGCGGGTATGGCAATGAGCAGTTCTTC. Amino acids: CASSERLSSGYGNEQFF.